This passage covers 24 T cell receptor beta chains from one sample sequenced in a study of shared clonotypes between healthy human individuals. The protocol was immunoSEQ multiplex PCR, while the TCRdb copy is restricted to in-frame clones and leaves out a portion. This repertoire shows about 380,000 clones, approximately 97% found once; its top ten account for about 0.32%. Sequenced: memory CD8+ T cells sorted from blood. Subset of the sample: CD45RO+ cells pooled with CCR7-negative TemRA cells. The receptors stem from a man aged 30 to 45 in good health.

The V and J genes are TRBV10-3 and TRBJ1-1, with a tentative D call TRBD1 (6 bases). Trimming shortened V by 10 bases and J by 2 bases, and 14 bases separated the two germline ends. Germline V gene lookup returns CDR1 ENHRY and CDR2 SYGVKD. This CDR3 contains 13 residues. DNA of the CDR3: TGTGCCACCGGCACAGGGACCAACACTGAAGCTTTCTTT. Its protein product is CATGTGTNTEAFF.

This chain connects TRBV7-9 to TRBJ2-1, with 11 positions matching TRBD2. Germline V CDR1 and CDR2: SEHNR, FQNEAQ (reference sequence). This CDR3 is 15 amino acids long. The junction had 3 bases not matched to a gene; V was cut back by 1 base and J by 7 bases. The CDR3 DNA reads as TGTGCCAGCAGCTTAGTTAGCGGGAGGGATAATGAGCAGTTCTTC. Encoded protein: CASSLVSGRDNEQFF.

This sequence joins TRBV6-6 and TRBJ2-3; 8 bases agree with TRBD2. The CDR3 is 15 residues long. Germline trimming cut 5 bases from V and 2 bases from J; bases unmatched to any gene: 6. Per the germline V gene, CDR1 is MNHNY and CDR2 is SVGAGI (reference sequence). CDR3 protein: CASSPAGVDTDTQYF. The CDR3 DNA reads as TGTGCCAGCAGTCCAGCGGGAGTAGACACAGATACGCAGTATTTT.

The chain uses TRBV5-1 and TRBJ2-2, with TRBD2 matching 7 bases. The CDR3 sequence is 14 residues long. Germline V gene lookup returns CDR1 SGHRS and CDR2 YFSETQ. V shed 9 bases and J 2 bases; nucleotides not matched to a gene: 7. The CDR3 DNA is TGCGCCACCCGGACTAGTCCTAACACCGGGGAGCTGTTTTTT. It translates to CATRTSPNTGELFF.

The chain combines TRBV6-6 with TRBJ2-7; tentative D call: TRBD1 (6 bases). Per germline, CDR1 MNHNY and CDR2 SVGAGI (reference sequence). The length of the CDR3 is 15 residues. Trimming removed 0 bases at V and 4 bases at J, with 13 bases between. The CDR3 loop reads CASSYSGAPGYEQYF. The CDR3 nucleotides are TGTGCCAGCAGTTACTCGGGGGCCCCTGGATACGAGCAGTACTTC.

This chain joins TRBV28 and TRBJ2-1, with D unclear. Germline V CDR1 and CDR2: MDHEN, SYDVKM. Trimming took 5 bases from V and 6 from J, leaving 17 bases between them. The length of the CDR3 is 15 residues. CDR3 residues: CASSPVIVSTNEQFF. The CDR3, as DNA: TGTGCCAGCAGTCCTGTTATTGTATCGACCAATGAGCAGTTCTTC.

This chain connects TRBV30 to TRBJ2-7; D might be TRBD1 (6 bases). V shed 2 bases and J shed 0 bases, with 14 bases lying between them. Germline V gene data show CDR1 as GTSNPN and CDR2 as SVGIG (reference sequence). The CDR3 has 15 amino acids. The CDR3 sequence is CAWSQPDRPSYEQYF. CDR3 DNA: TGTGCCTGGAGTCAACCCGACAGGCCCTCCTACGAGCAGTACTTC.

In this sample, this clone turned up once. CDR3 coding DNA: TGTGCCAGCAGCCGGACGGGGGGCTCCGGGGAGCTGTTTTTT. Translating it yields CASSRTGGSGELFF. V and J are TRBV7-8 and TRBJ2-2, with D possibly being TRBD2 (7 bases). Trimming removed 5 bases at V and 6 bases at J, with 13 bases between. The germline V gene encodes CDR1 SGHVS and CDR2 FQNEAQ. The CDR3 covers 14 residues.

The CDR3 here is CASSLDLAVGYEQYF. CDR3 nucleotides: TGTGCCAGCAGTTTAGACCTAGCTGTCGGCTACGAGCAGTACTTC. The chain carries TRBV28 and TRBJ2-7; a weak D match, TRBD2 (5 bases). Germline-derived CDR1 and CDR2 are MDHEN and SYDVKM. V was pared by 2 bases and J by 3 bases, with 14 bases between. The CDR3 is 15 residues long.

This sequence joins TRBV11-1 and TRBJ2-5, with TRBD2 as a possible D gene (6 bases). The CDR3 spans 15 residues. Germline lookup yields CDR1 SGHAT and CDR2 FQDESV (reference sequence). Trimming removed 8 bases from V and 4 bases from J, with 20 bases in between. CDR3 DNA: TGTGCCAGCGGGCGGGAACCGCGGGCGACAGAGACCCAGTACTTC. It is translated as CASGREPRATETQYF.

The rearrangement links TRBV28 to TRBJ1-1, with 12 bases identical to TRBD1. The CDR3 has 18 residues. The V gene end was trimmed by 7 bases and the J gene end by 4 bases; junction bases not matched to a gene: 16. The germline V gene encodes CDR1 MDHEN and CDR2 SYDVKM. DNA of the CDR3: TGTGCCAGCACCGCACGTCGGGACAGGGGGCGCTTGAGCACTGAAGCTTTCTTT. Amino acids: CASTARRDRGRLSTEAFF.

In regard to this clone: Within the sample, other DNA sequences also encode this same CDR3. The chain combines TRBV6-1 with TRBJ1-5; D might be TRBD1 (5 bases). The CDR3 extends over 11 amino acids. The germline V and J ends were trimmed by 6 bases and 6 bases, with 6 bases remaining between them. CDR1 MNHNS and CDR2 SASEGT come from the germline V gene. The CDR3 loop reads CASRRGQPQHF. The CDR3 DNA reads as TGTGCCAGCAGAAGGGGTCAGCCCCAGCATTTT.

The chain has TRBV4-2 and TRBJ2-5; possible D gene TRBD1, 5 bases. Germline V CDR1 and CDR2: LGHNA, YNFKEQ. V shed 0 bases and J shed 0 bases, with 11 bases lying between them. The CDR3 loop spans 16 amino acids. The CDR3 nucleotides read TGTGCCAGCAGCCAAGAGGGGCACCTGTACCAAGAGACCCAGTACTTC. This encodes CASSQEGHLYQETQYF.

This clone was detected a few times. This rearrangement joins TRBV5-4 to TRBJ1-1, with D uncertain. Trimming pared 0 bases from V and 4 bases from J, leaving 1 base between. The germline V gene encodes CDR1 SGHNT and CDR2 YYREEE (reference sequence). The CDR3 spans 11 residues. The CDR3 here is CASSLGTEAFF. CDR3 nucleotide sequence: TGTGCCAGCAGCTTGGGCACTGAAGCTTTCTTT.

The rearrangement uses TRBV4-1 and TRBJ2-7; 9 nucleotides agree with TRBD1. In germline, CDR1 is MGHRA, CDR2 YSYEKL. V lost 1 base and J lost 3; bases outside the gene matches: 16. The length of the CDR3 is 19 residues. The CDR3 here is CASSQVPLSSGQGVYEQYF. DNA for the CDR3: TGCGCCAGCAGCCAAGTCCCATTATCTTCGGGACAGGGAGTCTACGAGCAGTACTTC.

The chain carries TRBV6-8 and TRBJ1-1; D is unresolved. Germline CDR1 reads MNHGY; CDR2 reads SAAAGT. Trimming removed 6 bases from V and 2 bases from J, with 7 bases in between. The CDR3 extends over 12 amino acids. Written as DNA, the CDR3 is TGTGCCAGCAGCCTCAATAACACTGAAGCTTTCTTT. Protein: CASSLNNTEAFF.

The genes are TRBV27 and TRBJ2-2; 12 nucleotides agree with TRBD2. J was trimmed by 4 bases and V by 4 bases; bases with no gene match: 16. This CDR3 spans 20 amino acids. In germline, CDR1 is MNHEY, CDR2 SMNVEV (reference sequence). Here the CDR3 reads CASSSLGLAGGPVRTGELFF. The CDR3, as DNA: TGTGCCAGCAGTTCCCTCGGGCTAGCGGGAGGGCCCGTCCGCACCGGGGAGCTGTTTTTT.

CDR3 in amino acids: CASSLDGDEQYF. The DNA of the CDR3 is TGCGCCAGCAGCCTCGACGGAGACGAGCAGTACTTC. V gene TRBV5-1 combines with J gene TRBJ2-7, with D unresolved. CDR1 is SGHRS and CDR2 is YFSETQ in the germline V gene. The CDR3 consists of 12 residues. Trimming took off 4 bases at V and 5 bases at J, with 10 bases between the two ends.

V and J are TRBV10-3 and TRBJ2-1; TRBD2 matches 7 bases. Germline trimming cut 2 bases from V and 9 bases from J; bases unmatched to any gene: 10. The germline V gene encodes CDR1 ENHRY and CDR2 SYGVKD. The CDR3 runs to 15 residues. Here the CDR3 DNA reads TGTGCCATCAGTGAGCCAGCGGGAAACAAAATTGAGCAGTTCTTC. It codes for CAISEPAGNKIEQFF.

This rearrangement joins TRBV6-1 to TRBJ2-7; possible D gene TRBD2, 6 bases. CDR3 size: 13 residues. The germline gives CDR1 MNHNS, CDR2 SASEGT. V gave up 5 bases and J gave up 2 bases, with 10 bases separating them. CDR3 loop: CASSRRGPYEQYF. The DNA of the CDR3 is TGTGCCAGCAGTAGGAGGGGCCCCTACGAGCAGTACTTC.

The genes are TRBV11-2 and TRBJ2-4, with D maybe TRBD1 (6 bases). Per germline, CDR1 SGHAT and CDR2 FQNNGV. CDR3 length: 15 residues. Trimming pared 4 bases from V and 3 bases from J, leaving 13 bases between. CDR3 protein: CASSWPRGVKNIQYF. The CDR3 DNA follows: TGTGCCAGCAGCTGGCCCAGGGGAGTCAAAAACATTCAGTACTTC. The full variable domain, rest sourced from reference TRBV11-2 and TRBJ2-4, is EAGVAQSPRYKIIEKRQSVAFWCNPISGHATLYWYQQILGQGPKLLIQFQNNGVVDDSQLPKDRFSAERLKGVDSTLKIQPAKLEDSAVYLCASSWPRGVKNIQYFGAGTRLSVL.

The CDR3 region is CASSQEGLGEQYF. Here the CDR3 DNA reads TGTGCCAGCAGCCAAGAGGGTCTGGGGGAGCAGTACTTC. J is TRBJ2-7 and V is TRBV28; possibly TRBD2 for D (5 bases). V was trimmed by 6 bases and J by 7 bases, leaving 16 bases between them. Germline CDR1 is MDHEN and CDR2 is SYDVKM. The CDR3 has 13 amino acids. The full variable domain, completed using reference TRBV28 and TRBJ2-7, is DVKVTQSSRYLVKRTGEKVFLECVQDMDHENMFWYRQDPGLGLRLIYFSYDVKMKEKGDIPEGYSVSREKKERFSLILESASTNQTSMYLCASSQEGLGEQYFGPGTRLTVT.

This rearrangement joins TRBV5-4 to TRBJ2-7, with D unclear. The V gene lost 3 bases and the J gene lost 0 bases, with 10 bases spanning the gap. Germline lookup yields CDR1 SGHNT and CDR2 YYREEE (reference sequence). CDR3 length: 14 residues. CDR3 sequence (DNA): TGTGCCAGCAGCTCGGCCGACGCCTCCTACGAGCAGTACTTC. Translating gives CASSSADASYEQYF.

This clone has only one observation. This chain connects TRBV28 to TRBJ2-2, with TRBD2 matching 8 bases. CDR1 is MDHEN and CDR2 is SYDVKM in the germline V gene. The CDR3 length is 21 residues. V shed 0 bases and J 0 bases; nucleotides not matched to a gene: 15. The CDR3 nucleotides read TGTGCCAGCAGTTTATGGCTGGGAGGGAGCGGGAGAGGGGCGAACACCGGGGAGCTGTTTTTT. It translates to CASSLWLGGSGRGANTGELFF.